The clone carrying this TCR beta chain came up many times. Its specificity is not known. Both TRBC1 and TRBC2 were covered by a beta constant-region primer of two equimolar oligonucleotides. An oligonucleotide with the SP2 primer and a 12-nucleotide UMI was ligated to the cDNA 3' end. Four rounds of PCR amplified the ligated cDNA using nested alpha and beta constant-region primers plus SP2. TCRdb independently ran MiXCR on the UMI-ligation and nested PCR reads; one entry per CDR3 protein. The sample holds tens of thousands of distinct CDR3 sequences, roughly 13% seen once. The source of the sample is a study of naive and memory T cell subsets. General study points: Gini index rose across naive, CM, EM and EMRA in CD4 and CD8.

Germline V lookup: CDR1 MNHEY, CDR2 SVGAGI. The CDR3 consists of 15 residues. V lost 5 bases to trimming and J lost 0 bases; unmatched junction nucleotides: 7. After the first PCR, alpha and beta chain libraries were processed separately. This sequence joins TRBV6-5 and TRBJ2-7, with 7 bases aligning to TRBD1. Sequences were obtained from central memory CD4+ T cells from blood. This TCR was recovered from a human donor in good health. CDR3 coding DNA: TGTGCCAGCAGTGCCGGGACAGAGAGCTCCTACGAGCAGTACTTC. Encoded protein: CASSAGTESSYEQYF.